Presented here are 12 T cell receptor beta chains from one specimen sequenced in a study of control samples from healthy donors and cancer patients. Here immunoSEQ multiplex PCR was the method, and the copy in TCRdb shows in-frame clones only, minus some. The sample has tens of thousands of clones, 89% seen once. Material: blood. These receptors all stem from a man aged 45 to 65 in good health.

The chain carries TRBV4-2 and TRBJ1-3, with a possible D match to TRBD1 (5 bases). Germline V gives CDR1 LGHNA, CDR2 YNFKEQ. Trimming pared 0 bases from V and 3 bases from J, leaving 15 bases between. The CDR3 has 17 residues. DNA of the CDR3: TGTGCCAGCAGCCAAGATAACGAGGGGCCCATTGGAAACACCATATATTTT. It codes for CASSQDNEGPIGNTIYF.

The chain links TRBV27 to TRBJ2-3; D tentatively reads TRBD1 or TRBD2 (5 bases each). Trimming removed 3 bases from V and 6 bases from J, with 10 bases in between. CDR1 MNHEY and CDR2 SMNVEV come from the germline V gene (reference sequence). The CDR3 runs to 13 residues. The CDR3 protein is CASSLREGDTQYF. In nucleotides, the CDR3 is TGTGCCAGCAGTTTGCGAGAGGGGGATACGCAGTATTTT.

The J gene is TRBJ1-4, the V gene TRBV12-2; the table's D call, TRBD1, has no DNA check behind it. TRBV12-2 is a pseudogene segment. This CDR3 region has 14 residues. Written as DNA, the CDR3 is TGTGCAAGTCGCCCAACAGGGCCGAGGGAAAAACTGTTTTTT. Amino acid sequence: CASRPTGPREKLFF.

This sequence joins TRBV27 and TRBJ2-2; no firm D call. Germline values: CDR1 MNHEY, CDR2 SMNVEV (reference sequence). This CDR3 is 15 amino acids long. V was cut by 0 bases and J by 5 bases, with 10 bases left in between. The CDR3 protein is CASSLSRTSTGELFF. CDR3 nucleotides: TGTGCCAGCAGTTTATCGCGAACTTCAACCGGGGAGCTGTTTTTT.

The chain employs TRBV7-2 and TRBJ2-7; TRBD1 agrees at 9 bases. The CDR3 totals 15 residues. CDR1 and CDR2 from the germline V gene are SGHTA and FQGNSA. The ends lost 5 bases at V and 4 bases at J; junction bases unmatched: 9. Written as DNA, the CDR3 is TGTGCCAGCAGCCCCACCGCGGGACAGGGTTACGAGCAGTACTTC. Protein: CASSPTAGQGYEQYF.

The gene calls are TRBV5-1 and TRBJ2-7; the match to TRBD1 covers 8 bases. V lost 4 bases, J lost 4 bases, and 10 bases stayed unmatched. The CDR3 extends over 15 amino acids. CDR1 is SGHRS, CDR2 YFSETQ, per germline. CDR3 sequence (DNA): TGCGCCAGCAGCACCACCCCAGACAGGGGTTACGAGCAGTACTTC. Translation gives CASSTTPDRGYEQYF.

The chain couples TRBV4-2 to TRBJ2-3; D not resolved. Germline V CDR1 and CDR2: LGHNA, YNFKEQ. CDR3 length: 13 amino acids. The V and J ends lost 0 bases and 4 bases respectively, with 5 bases between them. In DNA, the CDR3 is TGTGCCAGCAGCCAAGAAGCCCCAGATACGCAGTATTTT. Its protein product is CASSQEAPDTQYF.

J is TRBJ2-3 and V is TRBV15; D possibly matches TRBD1 or TRBD2 (5 bases each). The CDR3 is 16 residues long. Trimming cost V 4 bases and J 0 bases, with 14 bases left between them. Germline CDR1 and CDR2: LNHNV and YYDKDF (reference sequence). CDR3 sequence reads: CATSIYRDPSTDTQYF. CDR3 nucleotide sequence: TGTGCCACCAGCATCTACCGGGACCCTAGCACAGATACGCAGTATTTT.

This chain links TRBV11-3 with TRBJ2-1, with TRBD1 as a possible D gene (7 bases). The CDR3 has 15 amino acids. Trimming cost V 3 bases and J 7 bases, with 16 bases left between them. Germline V CDR1 and CDR2: SGHNT, YENEEA. CDR3 sequence: CASSFVRQGGNEQFF. The CDR3 DNA reads TGTGCCAGCAGCTTCGTCCGTCAGGGGGGAAATGAGCAGTTCTTC.

This clone appeared a single time. A read error is likely here: a far larger clone is one base away. CDR3 sequence reads: CASSPSGGTDTQYF. Here the CDR3 DNA reads TGTGCCAGCAGCCCTAGCGGGGGGACAGATACGCAGTATTTT. This chain uses TRBV9 with TRBJ2-3, with 11 bases lining up with TRBD2. There are 14 residues in the CDR3. Germline trimming cut 4 bases from V and 3 bases from J; bases unmatched to any gene: 1. From germline, CDR1 is SGDLS and CDR2 YYNGEE. Full variable domain (remainder filled in from reference TRBV9 and TRBJ2-3): DSGVTQTPKHLITATGQRVTLRCSPRSGDLSVYWYQQSLDQGLQFLIQYYNGEERAKGNILERFSAQQFPDLHSELNLSSLELGDSALYFCASSPSGGTDTQYFGPGTRLTVL.

This clone occurred once. The rearrangement joins TRBV4-2 to TRBJ2-2, with 8 bases aligning to TRBD2. The length of the CDR3 is 16 residues. Germline CDR1 and CDR2: LGHNA and YNFKEQ. V gave up 1 base and J gave up 5 bases; unmatched junction bases: 6. This CDR3 is CASSQGSGGQTGELFF. The CDR3 DNA reads as TGTGCCAGCAGCCAAGGGTCGGGGGGGCAAACCGGGGAGCTGTTTTTT.

The chain uses TRBV6-5 and TRBJ2-5, with D possibly being TRBD2 (5 bases). Germline CDR1 and CDR2: MNHEY and SVGAGI. V gave up 2 bases and J gave up 5 bases, with 9 bases separating them. The CDR3 runs to 13 residues. The CDR3: CASSYGLEETQYF. DNA of the CDR3: TGTGCCAGCAGTTACGGACTTGAGGAGACCCAGTACTTC.